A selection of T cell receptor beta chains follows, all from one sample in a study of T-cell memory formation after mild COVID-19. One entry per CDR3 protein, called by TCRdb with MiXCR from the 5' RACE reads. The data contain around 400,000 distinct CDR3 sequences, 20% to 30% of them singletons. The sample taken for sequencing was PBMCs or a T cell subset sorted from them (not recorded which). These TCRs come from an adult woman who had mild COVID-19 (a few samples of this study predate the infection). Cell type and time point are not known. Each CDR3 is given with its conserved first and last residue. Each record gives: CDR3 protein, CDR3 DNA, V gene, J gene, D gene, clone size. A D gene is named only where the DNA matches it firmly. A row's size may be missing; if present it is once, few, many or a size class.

CAAGRTGNEQFF	TGTGCCGCCGGGAGAACGGGAAATGAGCAGTTCTTC	TRBV7-9	TRBJ2-1	-	-
CASSFPDRAYGYTF	TGTGCCAGCAGCTTCCCCGACAGGGCGTATGGCTACACCTTC	TRBV5-6	TRBJ1-2	TRBD1	few
CASSQRRGVFILETQYF	TGTGCCAGCAGCCAAAGACGAGGGGTCTTTATTTTAGAGACCCAGTACTTC	TRBV7-8	TRBJ2-5	-	few
CASSVGQAADTQYF	TGTGCCAGCAGCGTCGGACAGGCCGCAGATACGCAGTATTTT	TRBV7-2	TRBJ2-3	TRBD1	many
CASSVGQDYGYTF	TGTGCCAGCAGCGTGGGACAGGACTATGGCTACACCTTC	TRBV6-5	TRBJ1-2	TRBD1	-
CASSQDPWTGGVAYEQYF	TGTGCCAGCAGCCAAGATCCTTGGACAGGTGGGGTCGCCTACGAGCAGTACTTC	TRBV4-2	TRBJ2-7	TRBD1	few
CASSSLIGLGGYTF	TGTGCCAGCAGCAGCCTTATCGGTCTGGGTGGCTACACCTTC	TRBV7-9	TRBJ1-2	-	few
CATSSPGTSTDTQYF	TGTGCCACCAGCAGCCCCGGGACTAGCACAGATACGCAGTATTTT	TRBV15	TRBJ2-3	-	-
CSARVQGAIEQYF	TGCAGTGCTAGAGTGCAGGGGGCCATCGAGCAGTACTTC	TRBV20-1	TRBJ2-7	TRBD1	few
CASSGGVAIQETQYF	TGTGCCAGCAGTGGCGGGGTCGCCATCCAAGAGACCCAGTACTTC	TRBV12-3/TRBV12-4	TRBJ2-5	-	few
CATSDPGQGHEQFF	TGTGCCACCAGTGACCCTGGACAGGGCCATGAGCAGTTCTTC	TRBV24-1	TRBJ2-1	TRBD1	few
CSARTGSVYEQYF	TGCAGTGCTAGGACAGGGAGCGTCTACGAGCAGTACTTC	TRBV20-1	TRBJ2-7	TRBD1	-
CATISPRGSYEQYF	TGTGCCACCATTTCACCGCGAGGGTCCTACGAGCAGTACTTC	TRBV24-1	TRBJ2-7	-	few
CASSLPGGNEQFF	TGTGCCAGCAGCCTGCCTGGGGGGAATGAGCAGTTCTTC	TRBV7-9	TRBJ2-1	-	few
CASSSSQAGGRYNEQFF	TGCGCCAGCAGCTCGAGCCAAGCGGGAGGAAGGTACAATGAGCAGTTCTTC	TRBV5-1	TRBJ2-1	TRBD2	-
CAISEKGAPLFSPLHF	TGTGCCATCAGTGAGAAGGGGGCGCCCCTGTTTTCACCCCTCCACTTT	TRBV10-3	TRBJ1-6	TRBD1	-
CASSLRGTGVETQYF	TGTGCCAGCAGCTTAAGGGGGACAGGGGTAGAGACCCAGTACTTC	TRBV7-6	TRBJ2-5	TRBD1	few
CASSLDRQQETQYF	TGTGCCAGCAGCTTAGATAGGCAGCAAGAGACCCAGTACTTC	TRBV11-2	TRBJ2-5	-	-
CASSLPGGPPDTQYF	TGTGCCAGCAGTTTACCGGGGGGGCCGCCAGATACGCAGTATTTT	TRBV12-3/TRBV12-4	TRBJ2-3	TRBD2	-
CATSDLWDKRGNTGELFF	TGTGCCACCAGTGATTTGTGGGACAAGCGGGGTAACACCGGGGAGCTGTTTTTT	TRBV24-1	TRBJ2-2	-	-
CASRLTEGSYGYTF	TGTGCCAGCAGATTAACGGAGGGCTCCTATGGCTACACCTTC	TRBV27	TRBJ1-2	-	few
CASSRPDTEAFF	TGTGCCAGCAGCCGCCCGGACACTGAAGCTTTCTTT	TRBV3-1	TRBJ1-1	-	few
CASSPGVAQPQHF	TGTGCCAGCTCACCAGGGGTGGCCCAGCCCCAGCATTTT	TRBV18	TRBJ1-5	-	-
CASSEGQRKETQYF	TGTGCCAGCAGCGAGGGACAGCGGAAAGAGACCCAGTACTTC	TRBV9	TRBJ2-5	TRBD1	-
CASSLLPQGRNNNSPLHF	TGTGCCAGCAGCTTACTACCCCAGGGTCGGAATAATAATTCACCCCTCCACTTT	TRBV7-3	TRBJ1-6	-	-
CASRSGDADYGYTF	TGTGCCAGCAGATCTGGGGACGCCGACTATGGCTACACCTTC	TRBV7-9	TRBJ1-2	-	-
CASSVGSAMADTQYF	TGTGCCAGCAGCGTAGGTAGCGCAATGGCAGATACGCAGTATTTT	TRBV7-3	TRBJ2-3	-	-
CASSLYPGHNEQFF	TGTGCCAGCAGTTTATATCCGGGACACAATGAGCAGTTCTTC	TRBV12-3/TRBV12-4	TRBJ2-1	-	few
CSARDHSIGYEQYF	TGCAGTGCTAGAGATCACAGTATTGGATACGAGCAGTACTTC	TRBV20-1	TRBJ2-7	-	few
CASSFPGLAGGHTDTQYF	TGTGCCAGCAGTTTCCCGGGACTAGCGGGGGGTCACACAGATACGCAGTATTTT	TRBV12-3/TRBV12-4	TRBJ2-3	TRBD2	-
CASSAGTGGGYGYTF	TGTGCCAGCAGCGCCGGGACAGGGGGCGGCTATGGCTACACCTTC	TRBV9	TRBJ1-2	TRBD1	-
CSARDGGGMAIGTDTQYF	TGCAGTGCTAGAGACGGCGGGGGGATGGCTATTGGCACAGATACGCAGTATTTT	TRBV20-1	TRBJ2-3	TRBD2	-
CASRQDIQYF	TGTGCCAGTAGACAGGACATTCAGTACTTC	TRBV19	TRBJ2-4	-	-
CASRAGDRGQYF	TGTGCCAGCAGGGCTGGGGACAGGGGACAGTACTTC	TRBV6-5	TRBJ2-7	TRBD1	-
CASSRTSYEQYF	TGTGCCAGCAGCCGTACTTCCTACGAGCAGTACTTC	TRBV3-1	TRBJ2-7	-	many
CASTLGNEKLFF	TGTGCCAGCACTCTTGGCAATGAAAAACTGTTTTTT	TRBV12-3/TRBV12-4	TRBJ1-4	-	-
CSARDLRDRVYEQYF	TGCAGTGCTAGAGACCTGCGGGACAGGGTCTACGAGCAGTACTTC	TRBV20-1	TRBJ2-7	TRBD1	-
CASRGGMTEAFF	TGTGCCAGCCGGGGGGGGATGACTGAAGCTTTCTTT	TRBV7-9	TRBJ1-1	-	few
CASSHPQRGGQETQYF	TGTGCCAGCAGCCACCCCCAGAGGGGGGGCCAGGAGACCCAGTACTTC	TRBV7-9	TRBJ2-5	-	few
CSVDDHRADYGYTF	TGCAGCGTTGACGATCACAGGGCGGACTATGGCTACACCTTC	TRBV29-1	TRBJ1-2	-	few
CASSPDSSPYYGYTF	TGTGCCAGCAGCCCTGACAGTTCCCCGTACTATGGCTACACCTTC	TRBV7-3	TRBJ1-2	-	-
CASSLKAVVQPQHF	TGTGCCAGCAGCTTAAAGGCGGTGGTCCAGCCCCAGCATTTT	TRBV7-8	TRBJ1-5	-	few
CASSFTSGANTGELFF	TGTGCCAGCAGTTTTACTTCGGGAGCGAACACCGGGGAGCTGTTTTTT	TRBV11-2	TRBJ2-2	-	few
CASSRTGTRETQYF	TGTGCCAGCAGTCGAACCGGGACAAGGGAGACCCAGTACTTC	TRBV14	TRBJ2-5	-	-
CASSWGPLRYEQYF	TGTGCCAGCAGCTGGGGACCTCTAAGGTACGAGCAGTACTTC	TRBV5-5	TRBJ2-7	-	few
CASSQPLGAANNEEQFF	TGTGCCAGCAGCCAACCCCTTGGGGCGGCGAACAATGAGGAGCAGTTCTTC	TRBV4-2	TRBJ2-1	-	few
CAWRASYAYGYTF	TGTGCCTGGAGGGCCAGCTATGCTTATGGCTACACCTTC	TRBV30	TRBJ1-2	-	few
CASSYQTGAPHEQYF	TGTGCCAGCAGTTACCAGACAGGGGCGCCCCACGAGCAGTACTTC	TRBV6-5	TRBJ2-7	TRBD1	few
CASSLTGTRGANEQFF	TGTGCCAGCAGCCTAACCGGGACTAGGGGGGCCAATGAGCAGTTCTTC	TRBV7-8	TRBJ2-1	TRBD2	many
CASSPPTSGRLTDTQYF	TGTGCCAGCAGCCCCCCGACTAGCGGGAGGTTGACAGATACGCAGTATTTT	TRBV11-2	TRBJ2-3	TRBD2	few
CASSEDAAGSYNEQFF	TGTGCCAGCAGTGAAGATGCAGCAGGCTCCTACAATGAGCAGTTCTTC	TRBV2	TRBJ2-1	-	-
CASSYSALAGKSYNEQFF	TGTGCCAGCAGTTACTCGGCGCTAGCGGGAAAATCCTACAATGAGCAGTTCTTC	TRBV6-2/TRBV6-3	TRBJ2-1	TRBD2	few
CSARAPVAGQVDNEQFF	TGCAGTGCTAGGGCCCCAGTAGCGGGTCAGGTGGACAATGAGCAGTTCTTC	TRBV20-1	TRBJ2-1	TRBD2	few
CSARDRGSYGYTF	TGCAGTGCTAGGGACAGGGGTAGCTATGGCTACACCTTC	TRBV20-1	TRBJ1-2	TRBD1	few
CASSSIDRDAGQETQYF	TGTGCCAGCAGCTCGATCGACCGGGACGCCGGTCAAGAGACCCAGTACTTC	TRBV7-9	TRBJ2-5	-	-
CASRDISGANVLTF	TGCGCCAGCAGGGACATCTCTGGGGCCAACGTCCTGACTTTC	TRBV4-1	TRBJ2-6	-	-
CASSPVAGASTEAFF	TGCGCCAGCAGCCCGGTAGCGGGGGCGAGCACTGAAGCTTTCTTT	TRBV5-1	TRBJ1-1	-	few
CASSYDSRPQHF	TGTGCCAGCAGTTACGATTCCCGGCCCCAGCATTTT	TRBV6-2/TRBV6-3	TRBJ1-5	-	few
CSVIQGASGSTDTQYF	TGCAGCGTTATACAAGGGGCTAGCGGGAGCACAGATACGCAGTATTTT	TRBV29-1	TRBJ2-3	TRBD2	-